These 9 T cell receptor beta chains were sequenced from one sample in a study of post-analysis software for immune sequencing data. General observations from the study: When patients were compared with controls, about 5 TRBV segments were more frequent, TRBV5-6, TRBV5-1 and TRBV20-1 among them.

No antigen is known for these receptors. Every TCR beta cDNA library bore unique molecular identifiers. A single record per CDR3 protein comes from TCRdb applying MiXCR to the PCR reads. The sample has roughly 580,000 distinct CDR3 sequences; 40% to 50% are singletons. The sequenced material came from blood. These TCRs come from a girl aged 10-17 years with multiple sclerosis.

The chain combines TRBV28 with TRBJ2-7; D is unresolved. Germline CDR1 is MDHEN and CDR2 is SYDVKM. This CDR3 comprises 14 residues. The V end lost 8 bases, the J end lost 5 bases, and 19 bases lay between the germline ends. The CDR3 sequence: CASLGFPFLHEQYF. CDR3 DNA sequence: TGTGCCAGCTTAGGATTCCCCTTCCTTCACGAGCAGTACTTC.

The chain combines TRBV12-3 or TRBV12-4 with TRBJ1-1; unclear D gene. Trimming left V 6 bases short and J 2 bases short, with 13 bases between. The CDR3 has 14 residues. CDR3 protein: CASSSATDNTEAFF. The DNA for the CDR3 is TGTGCCAGCAGCTCTGCTACAGATAACACTGAAGCTTTCTTT.

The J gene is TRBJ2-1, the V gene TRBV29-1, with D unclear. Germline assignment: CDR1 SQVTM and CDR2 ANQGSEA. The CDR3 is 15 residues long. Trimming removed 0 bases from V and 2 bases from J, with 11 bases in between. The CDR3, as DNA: TGCAGCGTTGAAGATACAACGGCCGCCTACAATGAGCAGTTCTTC. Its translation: CSVEDTTAAYNEQFF.

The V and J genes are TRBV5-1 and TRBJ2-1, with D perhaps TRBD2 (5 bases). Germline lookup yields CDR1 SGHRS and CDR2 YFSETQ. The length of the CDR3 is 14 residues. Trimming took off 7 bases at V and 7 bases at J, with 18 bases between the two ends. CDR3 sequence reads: CASAGETLGNEQFF. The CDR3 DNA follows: TGCGCCAGCGCTGGGGAGACCCTCGGGAATGAGCAGTTCTTC. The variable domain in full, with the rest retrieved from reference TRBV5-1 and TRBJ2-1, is KAGVTQTPRYLIKTRGQQVTLSCSPISGHRSVSWYQQTPGQGLQFLFEYFSETQRNKGNFPGRFSGRQFSNSRSEMNVSTLELGDSALYLCASAGETLGNEQFFGPGTRLTVL.

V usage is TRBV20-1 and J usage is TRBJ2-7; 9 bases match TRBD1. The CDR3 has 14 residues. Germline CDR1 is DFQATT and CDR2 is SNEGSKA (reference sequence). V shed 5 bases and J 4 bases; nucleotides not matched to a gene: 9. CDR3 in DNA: TGCAGTGCTCAGACAGGGGGGGGCCTTTACGAGCAGTACTTC. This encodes CSAQTGGGLYEQYF.

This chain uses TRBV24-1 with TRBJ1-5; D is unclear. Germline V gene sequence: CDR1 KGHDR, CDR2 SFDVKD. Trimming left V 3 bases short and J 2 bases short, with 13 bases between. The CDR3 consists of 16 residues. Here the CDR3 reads CATSDPREEGNQPQHF. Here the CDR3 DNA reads TGTGCCACCAGTGATCCCCGGGAGGAGGGCAATCAGCCCCAGCATTTT.

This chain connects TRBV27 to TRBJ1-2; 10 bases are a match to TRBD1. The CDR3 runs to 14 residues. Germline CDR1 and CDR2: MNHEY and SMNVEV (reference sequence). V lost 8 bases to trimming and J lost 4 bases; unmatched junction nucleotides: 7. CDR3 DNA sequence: TGTGCCAGCGGAAGGGGACAGGGGTTCTATGGCTACACCTTC. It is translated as CASGRGQGFYGYTF.

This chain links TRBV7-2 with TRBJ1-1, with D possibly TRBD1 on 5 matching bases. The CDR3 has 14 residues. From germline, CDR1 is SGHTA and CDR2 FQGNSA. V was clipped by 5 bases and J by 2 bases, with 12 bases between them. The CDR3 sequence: CASSGLGGNTEAFF. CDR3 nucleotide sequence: TGTGCCAGCAGCGGATTGGGGGGAAACACTGAAGCTTTCTTT.

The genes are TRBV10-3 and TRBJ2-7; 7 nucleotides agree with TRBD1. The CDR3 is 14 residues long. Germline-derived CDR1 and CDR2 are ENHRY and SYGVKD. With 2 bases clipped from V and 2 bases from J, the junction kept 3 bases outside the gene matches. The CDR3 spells CAISEATGTYEQYF. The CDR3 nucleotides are TGTGCCATCAGTGAGGCGACAGGGACCTACGAGCAGTACTTC.